The rows below give T cell receptor beta chains drawn from one sample of a study of chemoradiotherapy in HPV16-positive cancers. Profiling relied on immunoSEQ multiplex PCR, and the TCRdb table lists in-frame clones only, not all of them. The table has a few thousand clones, more than 80% seen once. The sequencing used tumor tissue, collected from a patient who underwent chemoradiotherapy. These receptors were taken from a human donor with HPV-associated anogenital cancer. CDR3s include the opening cysteine and the closing phenylalanine or tryptophan. The D gene is left open where the match is weak. The listing skips clone size in some rows; elsewhere it reads once, few, many or a size class.

V	D	J	size	DNA	CDR3
TRBV5-1	.	TRBJ2-1	.	TGCGCCAGCAGGAAGGCAGTAACGGATGAGCAGTTCTTC	CASRKAVTDEQFF
TRBV29-1	.	TRBJ2-5	once	TGCAGCGTTGATGTTGGGGGCACGGAGACCCAGTACTTC	CSVDVGGTETQYF
TRBV5-1	.	TRBJ1-1	.	TGCGCCAGCAGCTTGGTAGGTGGGCAGGGGCTCGAAGCTTTCTTT	CASSLVGGQGLEAFF
TRBV4-1	TRBD1	TRBJ2-7	.	TGCGCCAGCAGCCAAGATAGGGACAGCTCCTACGAGCAGTACTTC	CASSQDRDSSYEQYF
TRBV7-3	.	TRBJ2-5	.	TGTGCCAGGGGCGGGACACAATACCAAGAGACCCAGTACTTC	CARGGTQYQETQYF
TRBV14	.	TRBJ2-7	.	TGTGCCAGCAGCCGGCTCGACCTGGGAGCGGGCGAGCAGTACTTC	CASSRLDLGAGEQYF
TRBV5-4	.	TRBJ1-2	.	TGTGCCAGCAGCTTGGGGTTGGGAGGGGCTAACTATGGCTACACCTTC	CASSLGLGGANYGYTF
TRBV14	TRBD2	TRBJ2-1	.	TGTGCCAGCAGCCGGGGACTAGGTGAGCAGTTCTTC	CASSRGLGEQFF
TRBV21-1	.	TRBJ2-2	.	TGTGCCAGCAGCAAAGCACTAGCGGGTGACGGGGAGCTGTTTTTT	CASSKALAGDGELFF
TRBV7-2	TRBD2	TRBJ2-5	.	TGTGCCAGCAGCTTAGCTGGGAGGGCCAGCGAGACCCAGTACTTC	CASSLAGRASETQYF
TRBV15	.	TRBJ2-2	.	TGTGCCACCAGCAGAGAGCGGCAGAACACCGGGGAGCTGTTTTTT	CATSRERQNTGELFF
TRBV6-5	.	TRBJ2-3	.	TGTGCCAGCAGTTACAAGGGCCGCCCAGATACGCAGTATTTT	CASSYKGRPDTQYF
TRBV6-1	.	TRBJ1-1	.	TGTGCCAGCAGCCCTAGGAGGGCTATGAACACTGAAGCTTTCTTT	CASSPRRAMNTEAFF
TRBV19	.	TRBJ2-3	.	TGTGCCAGTAGTATGGCGACAGATACGCAGTATTTT	CASSMATDTQYF
TRBV29-1	TRBD2	TRBJ2-2	.	TGCAGCGCCGGCAGCGGGGGGACGACCGGGGAGCTGTTTTTT	CSAGSGGTTGELFF
TRBV28	TRBD2	TRBJ2-5	.	TGTGCCAGCCTAGCGGGCAGGCAAGAGACCCAGTACTTC	CASLAGRQETQYF
TRBV6-1	.	TRBJ1-5	few	TGTGCCAGCAGTGGACAGCCCAATCAGCCCCAGCATTTT	CASSGQPNQPQHF
TRBV5-6	.	TRBJ1-5	once	TGTGCCAGCAGCACAGGGACCAATCAGCCCCAGCATTTT	CASSTGTNQPQHF
TRBV30	.	TRBJ2-5	.	TGTGCCTGGAGTGTCCGAGAGACCCAGTACTTC	CAWSVRETQYF
TRBV27	.	TRBJ2-7	.	TGTGCCAGCAGTGGGGGTGGGGACTACGAGCAGTACTTC	CASSGGGDYEQYF
TRBV14	.	TRBJ1-6	.	TGTGCCAGCAGCCAAGATCTTGACAGTGTACCCCTCCACTTT	CASSQDLDSVPLHF
TRBV19	TRBD1	TRBJ2-7	.	TGTGCCAGTAGTCTCGGAGGGCCGACAGGGGGCGCACGGGTCGGTTACGAGCAGTACTTC	CASSLGGPTGGARVGYEQYF
TRBV6-5	TRBD2	TRBJ2-1	.	TGTGCCAGCCGGATGGGAGCGGGAGGGGACAATGAGCAGTTCTTC	CASRMGAGGDNEQFF
TRBV2	.	TRBJ2-1	.	TGTGCCAGCAGCCAAGACTACAATGAGCAGTTCTTC	CASSQDYNEQFF
TRBV4-1	.	TRBJ1-4	.	TGCGCCAGCAGCCCCGAGGACACCGGGCGCGAAAAACTGTTTTTT	CASSPEDTGREKLFF
TRBV19	.	TRBJ1-2	.	TGTGCCAGTAGTTTTAACTATGGCTACACCTTC	CASSFNYGYTF
TRBV2	.	TRBJ1-3	few	TGTGCCAGCAGTACAAGAGCCTCTGGAAACACCATATATTTT	CASSTRASGNTIYF
TRBV29-1	.	TRBJ2-2	.	TGCAGCGTTGAAGCCCAGACTAGTAGGGTCGGGGAGCTGTTTTTT	CSVEAQTSRVGELFF
TRBV5-8	TRBD1	TRBJ1-1	.	TGTGCCAGCAGCTTGTGGACAGGGGAGCTGAACACTGAAGCTTTCTTT	CASSLWTGELNTEAFF
TRBV19	.	TRBJ1-1	.	TGTGCCAGTTCCCCGGGCAGGGAGGGAAGCGAAGCTTTCTTT	CASSPGREGSEAFF
TRBV9	.	TRBJ2-7	.	TGTGCCAGCAGCGCGGGAGGGGGCGGACTTACCTACGAGCAGTACTTC	CASSAGGGGLTYEQYF
TRBV29-1	TRBD1	TRBJ2-5	once	TGCAGCCTTTTAGACAGGGGAATAGGGCAAGAGACCCAGTACTTC	CSLLDRGIGQETQYF
TRBV19	.	TRBJ1-5	few	TGTGCCAGTAGTAGTGGGGAGGGGGATAGCAATCAGCCCCAGCATTTT	CASSSGEGDSNQPQHF
TRBV29-1	TRBD2	TRBJ2-5	.	TGCAGCGTTGAACTAGCGGGGGGAGAGACCCAGTACTTC	CSVELAGGETQYF
TRBV5-6	.	TRBJ2-6	.	TGTGCCAGCAGCGCACAGGGTCCCGGGGCCAACGTCCTGACTTTC	CASSAQGPGANVLTF
TRBV27	.	TRBJ2-5	.	TGTGCCAGCAGTTATTCCGGCCCCGGAGGCGGGATCCAAGAGACCCAGTACTTC	CASSYSGPGGGIQETQYF
TRBV5-6	.	TRBJ2-7	.	TGTGCCAGCAGACGGACAGCGAGCTCCTACGAGCAGTACTTC	CASRRTASSYEQYF
TRBV9	.	TRBJ1-2	.	TGTGCCAGCAGCCCATCCTCTCACGAGCTAAGTTATGGCTACACCTTC	CASSPSSHELSYGYTF
TRBV19	TRBD1	TRBJ2-7	.	TGTGCCAGTAGTATCGCCCAGACAGGGACCCACGAGCAGTACTTC	CASSIAQTGTHEQYF
TRBV29-1	.	TRBJ1-2	.	TGCAGCGTTGTTACAGGGCTCTATGGCTACACCTTC	CSVVTGLYGYTF
TRBV9	.	TRBJ1-1	.	TGTGCCAGCAGCCTGGGAATGAACACTGAAGCTTTCTTT	CASSLGMNTEAFF
TRBV27	.	TRBJ2-1	.	TGTGCCAGCAGTTTAGGGGCGGGACTCAATGAGCAGTTCTTC	CASSLGAGLNEQFF
TRBV7-8	TRBD2	TRBJ2-1	.	TGTGCCAGCAGGCCTTGGGAGCGGGGGTACAATGAGCAGTTCTTC	CASRPWERGYNEQFF
TRBV25-1	.	TRBJ2-5	.	TGTGCCAGCAGTGAATATGACCAAGAGACCCAGTACTTC	CASSEYDQETQYF
TRBV7-9	TRBD2	TRBJ2-7	.	TGTGCCAGCAGCCAACAGGCCGGGACTAGCGGGGGTCAGCAGTACTTC	CASSQQAGTSGGQQYF
TRBV4-2	.	TRBJ2-2	.	TGTGCCAGCAGAGGTAGAGGGCCGGGCACCGGGGAGCTGTTTTTT	CASRGRGPGTGELFF
TRBV11-2	TRBD1	TRBJ2-7	.	TGTGCCAGCAGCTTAGACAGGGGGACCCTCCCCTCCTCCTACGAGCAGTACTTC	CASSLDRGTLPSSYEQYF
TRBV6-6	.	TRBJ2-5	.	TGTGCCAGCAGTGGCTTCCAAGAGACCCAGTACTTC	CASSGFQETQYF
TRBV14	.	TRBJ2-7	.	TGTGCCAGCAGCCGAACAGAATTGAGCGAGCAGTACTTC	CASSRTELSEQYF
TRBV28	.	TRBJ2-1	.	TGTGCCAGCAGTCCACCGACAGGAGAATACAATGAGCAGTTCTTC	CASSPPTGEYNEQFF
TRBV5-4	TRBD1	TRBJ2-3	.	TGTGCCAGCAGCTCCCGCCAATTGACAGGGCTGAGCACAGATACGCAGTATTTT	CASSSRQLTGLSTDTQYF
TRBV11-2	.	TRBJ2-7	.	TGTGCCAGCAGCACAAACACAGGGCCGTACGAGCAGTACTTC	CASSTNTGPYEQYF
TRBV6-1	TRBD2	TRBJ2-3	.	TGTGCCAGCAGTAGCGGGGGGTCAGTTGATACGCAGTATTTT	CASSSGGSVDTQYF
TRBV4-1	TRBD1	TRBJ1-4	.	TGCGCCAGCAGCCAAGATGGGGCGGGGACAGTTAATGAAAAACTGTTTTTT	CASSQDGAGTVNEKLFF
TRBV19	.	TRBJ1-1	once	TGTGCCAGTAGTCCGGGATGGGGTCGGAACACTGAAGCTTTCTTT	CASSPGWGRNTEAFF
TRBV27	TRBD2	TRBJ2-7	few	TGTGCCAGCAGTTCCTCGCGACTAGCGGGAGTTTACGAGCAGTACTTC	CASSSSRLAGVYEQYF
TRBV7-6	.	TRBJ1-5	.	TGTGCCAGCAGCTTAGATGGCGGGACCGACCAGCCCCAGCATTTT	CASSLDGGTDQPQHF
TRBV5-6	.	TRBJ2-7	.	TGTGCCAGCAGCTTTGGCAGATCCTACGAGCAGTACTTC	CASSFGRSYEQYF
TRBV19	TRBD1	TRBJ1-2	.	TGTGCCAGTAGTGCCCTGGGACAGGGCGAGGGCTACACCTTC	CASSALGQGEGYTF
TRBV6-4	.	TRBJ1-1	.	TGTGCCAGCAGCATGGGGGCAGAAAGGACTGAAGCTTTCTTT	CASSMGAERTEAFF